The clone carrying this TCR beta chain was picked up one time. Its antigen is not identified. Average productive template count per sample was around 43,000. TCRdb's table, derived via immunoSEQ multiplex PCR, lists solely in-frame clones and lacks some. Of 15,000 to 18,000 clones listed, 80% to 95% are singletons. This specimen belongs to a study of STAT3 mutations in large granular lymphocyte leukemia. Study in general: More than half of T-LGLL patients received immunosuppressive therapy. Study-wide results and limits: Persisting codominant clonotypes may have hidden a small pathogenic clone. Clonal expansion was inferred from other time points because no sample existed at each clone's first appearance. At least one immunodominant TCR beta clonotype appeared in every T-cell large granular lymphocyte leukemia patient.

V lost 4 bases to trimming and J lost 7 bases; unmatched junction nucleotides: 5. The CDR3 is made up of 13 amino acids. Germline CDR1 and CDR2: SGHDT and YYEEEE. This clonotype was obtained from a woman aged 45-59 years with T-cell large granular lymphocyte leukemia. Some clones in this sample may be carry-over from other donors' samples. This chain connects TRBV5-6 to TRBJ2-4, with 7 bases matching TRBD1. Sequencing input: peripheral blood mononuclear cells. The CDR3 DNA follows: TGTGCCAGCAGCGCAGGGACAGAGAACATTCAGTACTTC. Its protein product is CASSAGTENIQYF.